Reported below is one T cell receptor (beta chain). The data belong to a study of blood T cell repertoires in COVID-19. Overall study: COVID-19 samples collected from the United States, Italy and Spain covered acute and convalescent phases. T cells, B-cell-depleted T cells, or PBMCs supplied cDNA or gDNA.

Deletions cut 4 bases from V and 8 bases from J, with 15 bases between. The CDR3 consists of 14 residues. In the authors' workflow: Nucleated cell number was recorded as an estimate derived from reference gene primer amplification. Repertoires were generated with immunoSEQ multiplex PCR, while TCRdb's copy carries only in-frame clones and drops some. For V, J and clone size, that table is used; D and trimming come from the DNA. Of 220,000 or so clones listed, 82% were seen once; the top ten hold 3.6%. Sequencing used peripheral blood. This TCR was recovered from a woman older than 75 with acute or convalescent COVID-19. The chain couples TRBV23-1 to TRBJ2-1; tentatively, D is TRBD1 (5 bases). TRBV23-1 has ORF status, its function being uncertain. The CDR3 DNA reads as TGCGCCAGCAGTCCATGGGCAGGGTTCGATGAGCAGTTCTTC. Its translation: CASSPWAGFDEQFF.